This T cell receptor beta chain derives from a study of vaccination effects on CD4 cells after COVID-19. General study results and limits: Few convalescent patients were studied, and early post-infection samples were lacking.

This CDR3 has 17 amino acids. Germline V gene data show CDR1 as SGHTA and CDR2 as FQGNSA. Trimming cost V 1 base and J 4 bases, with 14 bases left between them. Under the ViraFEST assay, PBMC were stimulated with viral peptide pools so that antigen-specific CD4+ T cells expanded. Sequencing was performed afterwards. It was after approximately 11 days of culture that CD4+ T cells were isolated. Documented for the person is a PCR-confirmed SARS-CoV-2 infection occurring between March and December 2020. A half-volume exchange with IL-2 medium occurred on days 3 and 7. The method was immunoSEQ multiplex PCR; TCRdb's version includes in-frame clones alone and lacks a portion of them. The sample yields more than 20,000 clones, roughly 71% seen once. This clone was found once. As yet, its antigen is unknown.

The clonotype originates from a human donor who had a prior SARS-CoV-2 infection. This chain connects TRBV7-2 to TRBJ2-6; D uncertain. The material was CD4+ T cells from PBMCs cultured with SARS-CoV-2 spike peptides, obtained before COVID-19 vaccination. CDR3 protein: CASSLDPEAVGANVLTF. The CDR3 DNA reads as TGTGCCAGCAGCTTAGATCCTGAGGCCGTCGGGGCCAACGTCCTGACTTTC. Looking up the rest from reference TRBV7-2 and TRBJ2-6 gives the full variable domain: GAGVSQSPSNKVTEKGKDVELRCDPISGHTALYWYRQSLGQGLEFLIYFQGNSAPDKSGLPSDRFSAERTGGSVSTLTIQRTQQEDSAVYLCASSLDPEAVGANVLTFGAGSRLTVL.